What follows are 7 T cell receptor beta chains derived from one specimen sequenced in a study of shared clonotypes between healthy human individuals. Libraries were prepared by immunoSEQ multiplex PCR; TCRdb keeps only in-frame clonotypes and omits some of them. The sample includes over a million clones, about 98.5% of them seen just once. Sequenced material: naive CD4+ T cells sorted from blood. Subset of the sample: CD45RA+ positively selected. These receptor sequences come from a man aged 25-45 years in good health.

The CDR3 DNA reads as TGTGCCAGCAGCTCTTCAATGTTTAGCGGGACCCAGTACTTC. Its protein is CASSSSMFSGTQYF. This chain uses TRBV5-8 with TRBJ2-5; D is perhaps TRBD2 (6 bases). The length of the CDR3 is 14 residues. Germline CDR1 is SGHTS and CDR2 is YDEGEE. Trimming removed 3 bases from V and 7 bases from J, with 16 bases in between.

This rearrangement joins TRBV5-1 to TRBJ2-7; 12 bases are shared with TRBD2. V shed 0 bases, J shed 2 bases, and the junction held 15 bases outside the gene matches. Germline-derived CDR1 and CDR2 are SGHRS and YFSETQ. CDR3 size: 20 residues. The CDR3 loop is CASSLASGLAGGTKTYEQYF. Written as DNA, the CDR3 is TGCGCCAGCAGCTTGGCGTCGGGACTAGCGGGCGGAACCAAGACCTACGAGCAGTACTTC.

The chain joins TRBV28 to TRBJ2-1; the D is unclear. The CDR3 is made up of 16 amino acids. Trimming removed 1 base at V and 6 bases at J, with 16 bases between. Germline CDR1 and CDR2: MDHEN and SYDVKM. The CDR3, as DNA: TGTGCCAGCAGTTTATTTGGAGTAGCCGCCGGCAATGAGCAGTTCTTC. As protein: CASSLFGVAAGNEQFF. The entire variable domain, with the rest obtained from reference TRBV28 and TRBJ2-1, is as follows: DVKVTQSSRYLVKRTGEKVFLECVQDMDHENMFWYRQDPGLGLRLIYFSYDVKMKEKGDIPEGYSVSREKKERFSLILESASTNQTSMYLCASSLFGVAAGNEQFFGPGTRLTVL.

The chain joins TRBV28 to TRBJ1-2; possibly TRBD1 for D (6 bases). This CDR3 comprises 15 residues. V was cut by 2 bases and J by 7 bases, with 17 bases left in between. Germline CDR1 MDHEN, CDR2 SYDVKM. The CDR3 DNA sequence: TGTGCCAGCAGTTTAAACCCCGGACAGCATTCTGGCTACACCTTC. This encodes CASSLNPGQHSGYTF.

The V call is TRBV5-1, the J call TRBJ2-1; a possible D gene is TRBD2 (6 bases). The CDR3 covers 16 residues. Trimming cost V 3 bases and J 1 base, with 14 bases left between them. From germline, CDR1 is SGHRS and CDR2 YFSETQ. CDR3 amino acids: CASSSSGGVSYNEQFF. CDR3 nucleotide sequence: TGCGCCAGCAGCTCGAGTGGCGGGGTTTCCTACAATGAGCAGTTCTTC. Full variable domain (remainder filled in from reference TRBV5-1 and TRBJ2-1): KAGVTQTPRYLIKTRGQQVTLSCSPISGHRSVSWYQQTPGQGLQFLFEYFSETQRNKGNFPGRFSGRQFSNSRSEMNVSTLELGDSALYLCASSSSGGVSYNEQFFGPGTRLTVL.

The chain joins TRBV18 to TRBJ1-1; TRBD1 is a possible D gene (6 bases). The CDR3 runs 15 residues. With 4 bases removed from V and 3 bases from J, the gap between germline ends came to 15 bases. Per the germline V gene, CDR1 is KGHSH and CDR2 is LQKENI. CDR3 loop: CASSRLEGGDTEAFF. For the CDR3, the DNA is TGTGCCAGCTCACGACTCGAGGGGGGAGACACTGAAGCTTTCTTT.

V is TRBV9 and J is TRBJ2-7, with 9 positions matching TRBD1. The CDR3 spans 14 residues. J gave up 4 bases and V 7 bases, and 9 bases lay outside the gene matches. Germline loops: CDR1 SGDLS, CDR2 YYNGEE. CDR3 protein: CASSTGTGFYEQYF. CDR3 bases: TGTGCCAGCTCCACCGGGACAGGGTTTTACGAGCAGTACTTC. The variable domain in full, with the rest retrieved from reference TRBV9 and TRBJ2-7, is DSGVTQTPKHLITATGQRVTLRCSPRSGDLSVYWYQQSLDQGLQFLIQYYNGEERAKGNILERFSAQQFPDLHSELNLSSLELGDSALYFCASSTGTGFYEQYFGPGTRLTVT.